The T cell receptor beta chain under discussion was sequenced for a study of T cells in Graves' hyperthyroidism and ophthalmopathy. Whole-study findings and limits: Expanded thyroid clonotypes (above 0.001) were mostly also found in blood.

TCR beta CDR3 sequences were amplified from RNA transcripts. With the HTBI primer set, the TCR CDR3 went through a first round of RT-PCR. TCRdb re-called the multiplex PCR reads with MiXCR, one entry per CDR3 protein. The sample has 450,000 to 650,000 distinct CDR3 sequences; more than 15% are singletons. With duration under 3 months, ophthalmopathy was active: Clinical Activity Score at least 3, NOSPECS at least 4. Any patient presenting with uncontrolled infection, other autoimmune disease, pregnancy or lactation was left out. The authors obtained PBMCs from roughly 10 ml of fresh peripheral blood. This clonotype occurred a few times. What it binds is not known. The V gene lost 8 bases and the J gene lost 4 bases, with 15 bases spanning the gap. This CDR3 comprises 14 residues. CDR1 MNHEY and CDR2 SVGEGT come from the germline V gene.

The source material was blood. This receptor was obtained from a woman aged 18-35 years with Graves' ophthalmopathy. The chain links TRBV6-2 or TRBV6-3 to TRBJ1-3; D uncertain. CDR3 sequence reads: CASGTSDSGNTIYF. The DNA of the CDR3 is TGTGCCAGCGGAACCAGCGATTCCGGAAACACCATATATTTT.